This TCR beta chain originates from a study of T cell responses to AZD1222 COVID-19 vaccine. Points from the study as a whole: Spike-specific TCR depth and breadth grew after two AZD1222 doses. In a largely white British group with more females than males, clonal diversity was possibly underestimated. Nearly half of spike-specific TCRs reportedly target unmutated variant regions.

Points on this clone: Its antigen is unidentified.

V lost 6 bases to trimming and J lost 4 bases, with 13 bases between them. The CDR3 sequence is 14 residues long. Germline CDR1 MRHNA, CDR2 SNTAGT. Measured with immunoSEQ multiplex PCR; TCRdb has only the in-frame clones, and not every one. The data hold 150,000 to 200,000 clones, with 80% to 95% observed a single time. Material: peripheral blood, obtained on day 0 of AZD1222 vaccination. The chain recombines TRBV6-4 with TRBJ1-5; D uncertain. The clonotype comes from an adult in good health. This CDR3 is CASRAGPLNQPQHF. The CDR3 region has the DNA TGTGCCAGCAGAGCCGGCCCCCTAAATCAGCCCCAGCATTTT.